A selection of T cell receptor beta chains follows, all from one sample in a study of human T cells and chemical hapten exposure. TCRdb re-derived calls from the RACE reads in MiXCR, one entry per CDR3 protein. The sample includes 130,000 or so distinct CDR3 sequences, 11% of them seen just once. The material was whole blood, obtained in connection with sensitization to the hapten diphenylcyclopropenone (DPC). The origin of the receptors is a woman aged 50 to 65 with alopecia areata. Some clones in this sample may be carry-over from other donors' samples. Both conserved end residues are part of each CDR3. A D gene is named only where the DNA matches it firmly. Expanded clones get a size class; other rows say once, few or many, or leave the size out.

CDR3 protein: CASKAGELFF; CDR3 DNA: TGCGCCAGCAAGGCCGGGGAGCTGTTTTTT; V gene: TRBV10-2; D gene: .; J gene: TRBJ2-2; CDR3 length: 10; clone size: .
CDR3 protein: CASTREVNNEQFF; CDR3 DNA: TGTGCCAGCACCCGAGAGGTAAACAATGAGCAGTTCTTC; V gene: TRBV5-4; D gene: .; J gene: TRBJ2-1; CDR3 length: 13; clone size: many
CDR3 protein: CASSYGDSEAFF; CDR3 DNA: TGTGCCAGCAGTTACGGAGACTCCGAAGCTTTCTTT; V gene: TRBV6-6; D gene: .; J gene: TRBJ1-1; CDR3 length: 12; clone size: .
CDR3 protein: CSGGCADTQYF; CDR3 DNA: TGCAGTGGGGGGTGCGCAGATACGCAGTATTTT; V gene: TRBV20-1; D gene: .; J gene: TRBJ2-3; CDR3 length: 11; clone size: .
CDR3 protein: CASSFGPDYEQYF; CDR3 DNA: TGTGCCAGCAGCTTCGGTCCCGACTACGAGCAGTACTTC; V gene: TRBV11-2; D gene: .; J gene: TRBJ2-7; CDR3 length: 13; clone size: few
CDR3 protein: CASYGTFSSYNEQFF; CDR3 DNA: TGTGCCAGCTACGGGACGTTCAGCTCCTACAATGAGCAGTTCTTC; V gene: TRBV7-8; D gene: .; J gene: TRBJ2-1; CDR3 length: 15; clone size: few
CDR3 protein: CASIGPGGEAFF; CDR3 DNA: TGTGCCAGCATTGGCCCGGGGGGTGAAGCTTTCTTT; V gene: TRBV6-6; D gene: .; J gene: TRBJ1-1; CDR3 length: 12; clone size: few
CDR3 protein: CASRKGYERPQHF; CDR3 DNA: TGTGCCAGCAGGAAGGGCTACGAACGGCCCCAGCATTTT; V gene: TRBV6-1; D gene: .; J gene: TRBJ1-5; CDR3 length: 13; clone size: .
CDR3 protein: CASSYPLVSGGPHGQYF; CDR3 DNA: TGTGCCAGCAGTTACCCCCTGGTTAGCGGAGGACCACACGGGCAGTATTTT; V gene: TRBV6-2/TRBV6-3; D gene: .; J gene: TRBJ2-3; CDR3 length: 17; clone size: few
CDR3 protein: CASSPDRAAVYGYTF; CDR3 DNA: TGTGCCAGCTCACCGGACAGGGCGGCGGTCTATGGCTACACCTTC; V gene: TRBV18; D gene: TRBD1; J gene: TRBJ1-2; CDR3 length: 15; clone size: .
CDR3 protein: CASSLATVMGSTEAFF; CDR3 DNA: TGTGCCAGCAGCTTAGCCACAGTAATGGGAAGTACTGAAGCTTTCTTT; V gene: TRBV7-6; D gene: .; J gene: TRBJ1-1; CDR3 length: 16; clone size: .
CDR3 protein: CASSQRTSGTGQIPPEPQYF; CDR3 DNA: TGTGCCAGCAGCCAACGGACTAGCGGGACTGGCCAGATCCCGCCCGAGCCGCAGTATTTT; V gene: TRBV21-1; D gene: .; J gene: TRBJ2-3; CDR3 length: 20; clone size: .
CDR3 protein: CSVYRSGANVLTF; CDR3 DNA: TGCAGCGTTTACAGATCTGGGGCCAACGTCCTGACTTTC; V gene: TRBV29-1; D gene: .; J gene: TRBJ2-6; CDR3 length: 13; clone size: many